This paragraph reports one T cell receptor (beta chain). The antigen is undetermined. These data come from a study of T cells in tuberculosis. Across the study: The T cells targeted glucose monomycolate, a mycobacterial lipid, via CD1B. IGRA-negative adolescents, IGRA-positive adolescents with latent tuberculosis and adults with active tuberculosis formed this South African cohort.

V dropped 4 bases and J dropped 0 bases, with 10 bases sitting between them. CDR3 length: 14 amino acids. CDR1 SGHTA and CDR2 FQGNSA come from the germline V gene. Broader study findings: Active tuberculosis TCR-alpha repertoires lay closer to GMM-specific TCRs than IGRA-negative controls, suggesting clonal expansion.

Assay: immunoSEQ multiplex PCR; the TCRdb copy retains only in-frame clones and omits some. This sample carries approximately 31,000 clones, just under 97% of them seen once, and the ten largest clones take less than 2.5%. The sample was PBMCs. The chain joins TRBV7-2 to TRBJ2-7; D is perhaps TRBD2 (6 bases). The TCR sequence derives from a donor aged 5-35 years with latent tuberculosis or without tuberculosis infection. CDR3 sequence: CASSSSGLSYEQYF. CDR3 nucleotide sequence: TGTGCCAGCAGCTCCAGCGGGCTCTCCTACGAGCAGTACTTC.